This T cell receptor (beta chain) was observed in a study of shared clonotypes between healthy human individuals. Study-wide results and caveats: Researchers sampled only blood; tissue repertoires likely differ.

The authors distributed each subset's genomic DNA evenly over several immunoSEQ plates. The protocol was immunoSEQ multiplex PCR, while the TCRdb copy is restricted to in-frame clones and leaves out a portion. Of a few hundred thousand clones listed, about 74% are singletons. The germline V gene has CDR1 SGHVS and CDR2 FQNEAQ. V was trimmed by 5 bases and J by 5 bases, leaving 12 bases between them. The CDR3 is made up of 13 amino acids. This clone was detected only once. Its target is unknown. The clonotype was recovered from a woman aged 40 to 50 in good health. Some clones in this sample may be carry-over from other donors' samples. J is TRBJ1-1 and V is TRBV7-8, with D maybe TRBD1 (6 bases). The sample was PBMCs. The CDR3 loop reads CASSTQGGTEAFF. The DNA for the CDR3 is TGTGCCAGCAGCACTCAAGGGGGGACTGAAGCTTTCTTT. The full variable domain, its missing parts supplied by reference TRBV7-8 and TRBJ1-1, is GAGVSQSPRYKVAKRGQDVALRCDPISGHVSLFWYQQALGQGPEFLTYFQNEAQLDKSGLPSDRFFAERPEGSVSTLKIQRTQQEDSAVYLCASSTQGGTEAFFGQGTRLTVV.